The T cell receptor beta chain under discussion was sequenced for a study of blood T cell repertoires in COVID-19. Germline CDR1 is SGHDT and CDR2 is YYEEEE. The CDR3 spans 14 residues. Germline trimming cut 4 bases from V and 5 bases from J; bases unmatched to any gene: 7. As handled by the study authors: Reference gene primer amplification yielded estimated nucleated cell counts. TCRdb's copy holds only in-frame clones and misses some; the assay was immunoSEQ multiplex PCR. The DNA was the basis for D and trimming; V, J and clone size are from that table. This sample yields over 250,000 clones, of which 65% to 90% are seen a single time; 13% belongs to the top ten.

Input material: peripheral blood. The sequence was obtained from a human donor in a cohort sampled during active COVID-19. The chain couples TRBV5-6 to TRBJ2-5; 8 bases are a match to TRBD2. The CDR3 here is CASSPPGLEETQYF. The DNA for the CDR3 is TGTGCCAGCAGCCCACCGGGACTAGAGGAGACCCAGTACTTC.